This T cell receptor beta chain stems from a study of T cell responses to AZD1222 COVID-19 vaccine. Whole-study findings and limits: Vaccine-associated CD4 TCRs spanned spike, dominant at 160-218 and 743-854. Sampled repertoires all dated from after the peak T cell response. Only 5 or 6 people who got AZD1222 tested seropositive at baseline.

This clone has a handful of counts. The antigen remains unidentified. Trimming took 7 bases from V and 6 from J, leaving 9 bases between them. The CDR3 has 11 amino acids. Assay used: immunoSEQ multiplex PCR; TCRdb lists only in-frame clones, some missing. The table records some 140,000 clones, 85% of them present only once. The specimen was peripheral blood, collected 28 days after the second dose of the MenACWY control vaccine. The V and J genes are TRBV12-3 or TRBV12-4 and TRBJ1-1; D uncertain. The sequence was collected from an adult who received the MenACWY meningococcal vaccine as a control. The CDR3 here is CASILAAEAFF. CDR3 in DNA: TGTGCCAGCATTCTGGCGGCTGAAGCTTTCTTT.